The rows below give T cell receptor beta chains drawn from one sample of a study of blood T cell repertoires in COVID-19. Sequencing was performed with immunoSEQ multiplex PCR; in TCRdb, only in-frame clones are kept and a portion is missing. This sample has 180,000 or so clones, with approximately 83% found just once. The sample taken for sequencing was peripheral blood. The receptors originated from a human donor with active or convalescent COVID-19. The donor label of this sample is uncertain. CDR3s include the opening cysteine and the closing phenylalanine or tryptophan. Fields, in order: clone size, V gene, D gene, J gene, CDR3 protein, CDR3 DNA. D genes are given only for firm matches. Clone size is given for some rows only: seen once, a few or many times, or a class if the clone is expanded.

>NA|TRBV5-1|NA|TRBJ2-2
CASSLAGSDTGELFF
TGCGCCAGCAGCTTGGCTGGTAGTGACACCGGGGAGCTGTTTTTT
>NA|TRBV2|TRBD2|TRBJ2-7
CASSAGGAGVAEQYF
TGTGCCAGCAGTGCCGGGGGGGCGGGAGTAGCCGAGCAGTACTTC
>once|TRBV7-8|TRBD2|TRBJ2-1
CASSFVREGNEQFF
TGTGCCAGCAGCTTTGTTCGGGAGGGGAATGAGCAGTTCTTC
>NA|TRBV6-5|NA|TRBJ2-3
CASSSNGLTDTQYF
TGTGCCAGCAGTTCAAACGGTCTCACAGATACGCAGTATTTT
>NA|TRBV10-1|TRBD1|TRBJ1-2
CASSEIGDYRGRGYGYTF
TGCGCCAGCAGTGAGATCGGTGATTACAGGGGACGGGGCTATGGCTACACCTTC
>NA|TRBV19|TRBD1|TRBJ2-3
CASIPSIEGAMHTDTQYF
TGTGCCAGCATTCCGAGTATAGAGGGGGCAATGCACACAGATACGCAGTATTTT
>NA|TRBV19|TRBD1|TRBJ1-1
CASSLGPGTGSTEAFF
TGTGCCAGTAGCCTAGGACCAGGGACAGGGAGCACTGAAGCTTTCTTT
>NA|TRBV5-5|TRBD2|TRBJ2-2
CASSLGLSAGELFF
TGTGCCAGCAGCCTGGGACTATCGGCCGGGGAGCTGTTTTTT
>NA|TRBV5-4|NA|TRBJ2-7
CASSLVRQPNEQYF
TGTGCCAGCAGCTTAGTTCGACAGCCGAACGAGCAGTACTTC
>NA|TRBV27|TRBD1|TRBJ1-4
CASSSPGQGYEKLFF
TGTGCCAGCAGTTCCCCGGGACAGGGGTATGAAAAACTGTTTTTT
>NA|TRBV19|TRBD1|TRBJ2-3
CASSIGGQGHGSTDTQYF
TGTGCCAGTAGTATAGGGGGACAGGGCCATGGAAGCACAGATACGCAGTATTTT
>NA|TRBV6-6|NA|TRBJ1-4
CASSYGRVNEKLFF
TGTGCCAGCAGTTACGGCAGGGTCAATGAAAAACTGTTTTTT
>NA|TRBV2|TRBD2|TRBJ2-7
CASSALAGGYEQYF
TGTGCCAGCAGTGCCCTAGCGGGAGGATACGAGCAGTACTTC
>NA|TRBV2|TRBD1|TRBJ2-5
CASRGTGAETQYF
TGTGCCAGCAGAGGGACAGGGGCAGAGACCCAGTACTTC
>NA|TRBV3-1/TRBV3-2|TRBD1|TRBJ1-4
CASSQGGGQGNENLFF
TGTGCCAGCAGCCAAGGGGGGGGACAGGGTAATGAAAACCTGTTTTTT
>NA|TRBV19|TRBD2|TRBJ2-7
CATAGTSGRGVSYEQYF
TGTGCCACTGCCGGGACTAGCGGGAGAGGTGTCTCCTACGAGCAGTACTTC
>NA|TRBV5-1|NA|TRBJ2-2
CASKIGLGTGELFF
TGCGCCAGCAAGATAGGACTTGGGACCGGGGAGCTGTTTTTT
>NA|TRBV29-1|NA|TRBJ2-2
CSGEGVTGELFF
TGCAGCGGAGAGGGAGTCACCGGGGAGCTGTTTTTT